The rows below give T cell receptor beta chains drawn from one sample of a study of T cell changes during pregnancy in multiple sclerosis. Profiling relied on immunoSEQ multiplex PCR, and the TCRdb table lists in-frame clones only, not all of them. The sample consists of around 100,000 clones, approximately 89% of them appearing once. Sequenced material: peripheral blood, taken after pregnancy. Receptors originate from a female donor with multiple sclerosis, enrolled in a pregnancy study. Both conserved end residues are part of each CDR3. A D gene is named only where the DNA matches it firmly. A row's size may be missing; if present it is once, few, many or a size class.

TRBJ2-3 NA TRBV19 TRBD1 TGTGCCAGTAGTATCAGGACAGGGTTCAGCACAGATACGCAGTATTTT CASSIRTGFSTDTQYF
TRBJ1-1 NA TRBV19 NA TGTGCCAGTAGTATAGAAGACTGGAACACTGAAGCTTTCTTT CASSIEDWNTEAFF
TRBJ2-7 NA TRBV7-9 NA TGTGCCAGCAGCTCGGGTCAAGCGGCTACAACCTACGAGCAGTACTTC CASSSGQAATTYEQYF
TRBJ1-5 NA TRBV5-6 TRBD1 TGTGCCAGCAGCTTATCCGGGACAGGCAATCAGCCCCAGCATTTT CASSLSGTGNQPQHF
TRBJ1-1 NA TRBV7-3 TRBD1 TGTGCCAGCAGCCCGGGACAGGGGGCGAAGGGTTTCTTT CASSPGQGAKGFF
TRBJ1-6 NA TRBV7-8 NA TGTGCCAGCAGCGCTAGAGTCCGCCAAAGCTCCTATAATTCACCCCTCCACTTT CASSARVRQSSYNSPLHF
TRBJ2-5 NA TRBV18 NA TGTGCCAGCTCACCAATCACAGGGAGTCAAGAGACCCAGTACTTC CASSPITGSQETQYF
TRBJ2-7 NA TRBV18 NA TGTGCCAGCTCACCAAGACAGGCCACCTACGAGCAGTACTTC CASSPRQATYEQYF
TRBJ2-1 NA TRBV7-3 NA TGTGCCAGCAGCTTAAGTTCTGCAGGGAAAAATGAGCAGTTCTTC CASSLSSAGKNEQFF
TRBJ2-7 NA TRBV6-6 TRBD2 TGTGCCAGCAGCCCCGGGACTAGCTCCTACGAGCAGTACTTC CASSPGTSSYEQYF
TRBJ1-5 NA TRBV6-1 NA TGTGCCAGCAGTGACAAAAATAGCAATCAGCCCCAGCATTTT CASSDKNSNQPQHF
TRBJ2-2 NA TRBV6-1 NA TGTGCCAGCAGTGAATTAGGGGCGGTTCTAGGTGAGCTGTTTTTT CASSELGAVLGELFF
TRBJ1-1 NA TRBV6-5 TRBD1 TGTGCCAGCAGTCCCGGGACAGAGAACACTGAAGCTTTCTTT CASSPGTENTEAFF
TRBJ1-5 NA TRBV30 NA TGTGCCTGGAGTCGTCGCCCTCAGGGTAATCAGCCCCAGCATTTT CAWSRRPQGNQPQHF
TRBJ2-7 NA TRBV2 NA TGTGCCAGCAGTTTCGGGGACTACGAGCAGTACTTC CASSFGDYEQYF
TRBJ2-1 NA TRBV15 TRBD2 TGTGCCACCAGCAGAGAAGCTAGCGGGGCCTTTTACAATGAGCAGTTCTTC CATSREASGAFYNEQFF
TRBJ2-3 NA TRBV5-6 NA TGTGCCAGCAGCTTGAGGGGAGGAATCACAGATACGCAGTATTTT CASSLRGGITDTQYF
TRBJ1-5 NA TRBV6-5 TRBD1 TGTGCCAGCAGGGACAGGGACGGTCAGCCCCAGCATTTT CASRDRDGQPQHF
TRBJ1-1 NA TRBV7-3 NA TGTGCCAGCAGCTTAGGCCCGGGAAGCACTGAAGCTTTCTTT CASSLGPGSTEAFF
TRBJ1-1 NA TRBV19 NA TGTGCCAGTAGTATAGATCGGTACACTGAAGCTTTCTTT CASSIDRYTEAFF
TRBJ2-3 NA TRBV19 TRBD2 TGTGCCAGTAGTTTCGGGACTAGCGATACGCAGTATTTT CASSFGTSDTQYF
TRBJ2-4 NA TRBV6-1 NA TGTGCCAGCAGTGAAAAGCTAGCCAAAAACATTCAGTACTTC CASSEKLAKNIQYF
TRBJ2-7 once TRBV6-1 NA TGTGCCAGCACCAAAGCGGTCTACGAGCAGTACTTC CASTKAVYEQYF
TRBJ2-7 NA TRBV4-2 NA TGTGCCAGCAGCCAAGACTTGGCCATAAGCTCCTACGAGCAGTACTTC CASSQDLAISSYEQYF
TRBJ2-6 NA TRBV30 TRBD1 TGTGCCTGCATCCGGGACAGAGGTGGGGCCAACGTCCTGACTTTC CACIRDRGGANVLTF
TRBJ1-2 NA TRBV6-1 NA TGTGCCAGCAGGGCGACAGTGCTGGATGGCTACACCTTC CASRATVLDGYTF
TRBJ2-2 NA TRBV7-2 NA TGTGCCAGCAGCTTAACTGCGAGCACCGGGGAGCTGTTTTTT CASSLTASTGELFF
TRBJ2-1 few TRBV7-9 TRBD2 TGTGCCAGCAGCTTAGATGCGGGGGGCTACAATGAGCAGTTCTTC CASSLDAGGYNEQFF
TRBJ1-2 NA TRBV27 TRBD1 TGTGCCAGCAGCCCATTGGGACAGAGTAACTATGGCTACACCTTC CASSPLGQSNYGYTF
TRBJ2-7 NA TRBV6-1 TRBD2 TGTGCCAGCAGGTATACTAGCGGGGGGACCGAGCAGTACTTC CASRYTSGGTEQYF
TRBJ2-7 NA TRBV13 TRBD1 TGTGCCAGCAGCCCAGGCAGGGGGTCCTACGAGCAGTACTTC CASSPGRGSYEQYF
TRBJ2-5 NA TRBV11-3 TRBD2 TGTGCCAGCAGCGACCCCATAGGCGGTGACAGCGGGGGTGGAGGGGAGACCCAGTACTTC CASSDPIGGDSGGGGETQYF
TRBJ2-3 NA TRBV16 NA TGTGCCAGCAGCCACCGACTAGCAGATACGCAGTATTTT CASSHRLADTQYF
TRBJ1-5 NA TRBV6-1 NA TGTGCCAGCAGTGCCACAGGGTATCAGCCCCAGCATTTT CASSATGYQPQHF
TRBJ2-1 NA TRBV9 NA TGTGCCAGCAGCGCCAACAATGAGCAGTTCTTC CASSANNEQFF
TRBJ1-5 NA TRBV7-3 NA TGTGCCAGCAGCTTATTTTCCCCCACGAGGGGGACTCAGCCCCAGCATTTT CASSLFSPTRGTQPQHF
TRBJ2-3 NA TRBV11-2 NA TGTGCCAGCAGCCGGGACGGCGGGGTAACAGATACGCAGTATTTT CASSRDGGVTDTQYF
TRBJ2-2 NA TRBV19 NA TGTGCCAGTAGTATTTATGGGGCCCCGAACACCGGGGAGCTGTTTTTT CASSIYGAPNTGELFF
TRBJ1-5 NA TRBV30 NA TGTGCCTGGAACACCGCGGGCTATGGTCAGCCCCAGCATTTT CAWNTAGYGQPQHF
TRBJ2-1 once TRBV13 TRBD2 TGTGCCAGCAGCTCCACGACTAGCGGGGACGGGGGGTACAATGAGCAGTTCTTC CASSSTTSGDGGYNEQFF
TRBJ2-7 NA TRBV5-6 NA TGTGCCACTCGAAGGGGGGGCAACGAGCAGTACTTC CATRRGGNEQYF
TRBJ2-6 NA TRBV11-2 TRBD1 TGTGCCACCGGGACAGGGAGTTCTGGGGCCAACGTCCTGACTTTC CATGTGSSGANVLTF
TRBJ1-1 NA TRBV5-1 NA TGCGCCAGCAGCTTGGATCAGGGGATGAACACTGAAGCTTTCTTT CASSLDQGMNTEAFF
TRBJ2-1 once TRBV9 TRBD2 TGTGCCAGCAGCGCTAGCGGGGGGGCCTCCTACAATGAGCAGTTCTTC CASSASGGASYNEQFF
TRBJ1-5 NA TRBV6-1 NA TGTGCCAGCACCCGACAGACCAATCAGCCCCAGCATTTT CASTRQTNQPQHF
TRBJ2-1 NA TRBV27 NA TGTGCCAGCAGTAGCAACCGGGGGGCCGTCTATGAGCAGTTCTTC CASSSNRGAVYEQFF
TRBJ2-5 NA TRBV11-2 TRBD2 TGTGCCAGCAGCTTTTACCCGGGACTAGCGGGGGGGCCACAGACCCAGTACTTC CASSFYPGLAGGPQTQYF
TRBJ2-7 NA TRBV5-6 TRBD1 TGTGCCAGCAGCCGGGACAGGGGACACGAGCAGTACTTC CASSRDRGHEQYF